This T cell receptor beta chain was sequenced during a study of blood T cell repertoires in COVID-19. About the study: The study drew acute and convalescent COVID-19 samples from the United States, Italy and Spain.

Authors' methods: Estimated nucleated cell counts came from reference gene primer amplification. TCRdb's copy holds only in-frame clones and misses some; the assay was immunoSEQ multiplex PCR. The V and J calls and clone size come from that table; D and trimming were worked out from the DNA. Here the sample spans 70,000 to 95,000 clones, roughly 76% being singletons. Sequencing was performed on peripheral blood. This TCR came from a woman aged 65 to 85 with acute or convalescent COVID-19.

The CDR3: CASSQNVVGADEQYF. In DNA, the CDR3 is TGCGCCAGCAGTCAGAACGTGGTGGGGGCGGACGAGCAGTACTTC. The rearrangement uses TRBV5-1 and TRBJ2-7; weak D call: TRBD1 (6 bases). This CDR3 is 15 amino acids long. V lost 5 bases to trimming and J lost 5 bases, with 20 bases between them. Per germline, CDR1 SGHRS and CDR2 YFSETQ.